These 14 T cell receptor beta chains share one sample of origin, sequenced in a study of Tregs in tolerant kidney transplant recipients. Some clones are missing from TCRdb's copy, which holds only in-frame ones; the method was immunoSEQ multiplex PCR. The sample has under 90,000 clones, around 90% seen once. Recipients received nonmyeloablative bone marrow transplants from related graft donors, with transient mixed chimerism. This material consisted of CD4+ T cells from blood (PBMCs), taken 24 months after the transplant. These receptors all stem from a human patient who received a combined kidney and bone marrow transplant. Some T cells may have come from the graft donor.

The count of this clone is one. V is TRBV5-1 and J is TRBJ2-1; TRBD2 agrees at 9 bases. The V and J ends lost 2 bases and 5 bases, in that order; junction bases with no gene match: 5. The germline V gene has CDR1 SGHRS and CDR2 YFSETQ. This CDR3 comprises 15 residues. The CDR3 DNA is TGCGCCAGCAGCTTTAGTAGCGGGAGCAACAATGAGCAGTTCTTC. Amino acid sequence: CASSFSSGSNNEQFF.

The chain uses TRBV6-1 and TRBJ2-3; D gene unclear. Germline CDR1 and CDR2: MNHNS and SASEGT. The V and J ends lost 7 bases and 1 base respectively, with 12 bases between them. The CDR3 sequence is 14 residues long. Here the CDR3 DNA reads TGTGCCAGCAACTCTTTCCGGGGCACAGATACGCAGTATTTT. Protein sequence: CASNSFRGTDTQYF.

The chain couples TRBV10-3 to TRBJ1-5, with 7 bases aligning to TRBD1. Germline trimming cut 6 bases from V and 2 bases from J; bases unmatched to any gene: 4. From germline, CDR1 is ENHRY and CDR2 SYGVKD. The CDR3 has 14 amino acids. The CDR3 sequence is CAISTGTGNQPQHF. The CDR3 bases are TGTGCCATCAGCACCGGGACAGGCAATCAGCCCCAGCATTTT.

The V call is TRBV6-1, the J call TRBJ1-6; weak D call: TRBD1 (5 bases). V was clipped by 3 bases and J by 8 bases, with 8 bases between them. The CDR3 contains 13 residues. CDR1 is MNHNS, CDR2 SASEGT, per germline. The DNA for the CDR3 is TGTGCCAGCAGTGAGTCAGGGCATTCACCCCTCCACTTT. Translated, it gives CASSESGHSPLHF.

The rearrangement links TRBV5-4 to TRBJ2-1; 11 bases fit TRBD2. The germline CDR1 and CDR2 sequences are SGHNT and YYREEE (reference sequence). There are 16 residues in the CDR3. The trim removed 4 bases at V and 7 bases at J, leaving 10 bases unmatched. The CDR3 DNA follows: TGTGCCAGCAGCAGTGAACTAGCGGGAGTTGAGAATGAGCAGTTCTTC. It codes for CASSSELAGVENEQFF.

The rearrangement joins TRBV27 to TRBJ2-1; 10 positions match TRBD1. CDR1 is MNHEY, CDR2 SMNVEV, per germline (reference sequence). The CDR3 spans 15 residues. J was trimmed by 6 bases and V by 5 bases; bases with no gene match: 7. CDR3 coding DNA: TGTGCCAGCAGTATCCCCGGGACAGGGGTCAATGAGCAGTTCTTC. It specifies CASSIPGTGVNEQFF.

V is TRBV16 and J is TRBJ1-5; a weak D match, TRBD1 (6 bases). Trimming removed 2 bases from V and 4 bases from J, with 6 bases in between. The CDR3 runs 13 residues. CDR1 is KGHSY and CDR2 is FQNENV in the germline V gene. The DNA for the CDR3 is TGTGCCAGCAGCCAACAGGGGAATCAGCCCCAGCATTTT. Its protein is CASSQQGNQPQHF.

CDR3 nucleotides: TGCGCCAGCAGCCGGGATGATCTGGGAGCTGAGCAGTTCTTC. Translated: CASSRDDLGAEQFF. The chain has TRBV4-1 and TRBJ2-1; D might be TRBD2 (5 bases). The V end was cut by 4 bases, the J end by 9 bases, with 16 bases between. This CDR3 is built from 14 residues. Germline V gene data show CDR1 as MGHRA and CDR2 as YSYEKL.

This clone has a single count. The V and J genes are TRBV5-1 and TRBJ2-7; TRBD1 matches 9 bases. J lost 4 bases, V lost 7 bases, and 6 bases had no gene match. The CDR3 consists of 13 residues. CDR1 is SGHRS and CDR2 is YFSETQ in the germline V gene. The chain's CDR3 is CASSTGQGYEQYF. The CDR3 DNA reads TGCGCCAGCTCTACGGGACAGGGATACGAGCAGTACTTC.

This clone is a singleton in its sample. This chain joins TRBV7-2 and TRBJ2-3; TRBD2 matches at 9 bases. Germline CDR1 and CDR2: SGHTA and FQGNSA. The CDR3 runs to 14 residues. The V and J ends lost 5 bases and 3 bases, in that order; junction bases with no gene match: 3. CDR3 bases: TGTGCCAGCAGCCCCGCGGGAGGGACAGATACGCAGTATTTT. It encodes CASSPAGGTDTQYF.

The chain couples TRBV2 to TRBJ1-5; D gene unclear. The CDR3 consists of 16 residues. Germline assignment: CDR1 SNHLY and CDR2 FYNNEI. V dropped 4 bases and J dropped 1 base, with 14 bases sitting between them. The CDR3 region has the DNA TGTGCCAGCAGTGGATATTTTTCGGGGAGCAATCAGCCCCAGCATTTT. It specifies CASSGYFSGSNQPQHF.

CDR3 in amino acids: CASSQEGAGGLYEQYF. CDR3 DNA sequence: TGTGCCAGCAGCCAAGAGGGGGCGGGGGGGCTATACGAGCAGTACTTC. The V and J genes are TRBV4-2 and TRBJ2-7; 9 bases are a match to TRBD2. Germline CDR1 LGHNA, CDR2 YNFKEQ. The CDR3 extends over 16 amino acids. The junction had 7 bases not matched to a gene; V was cut back by 0 bases and J by 4 bases.

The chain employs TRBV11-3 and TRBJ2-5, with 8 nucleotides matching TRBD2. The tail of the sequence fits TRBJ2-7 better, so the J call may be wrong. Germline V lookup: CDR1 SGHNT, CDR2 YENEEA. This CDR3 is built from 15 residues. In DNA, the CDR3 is TGTGCCAGCAGCCCGCAGACTAGCGTGTCCTACGAGCAGTACTTC. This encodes CASSPQTSVSYEQYF.

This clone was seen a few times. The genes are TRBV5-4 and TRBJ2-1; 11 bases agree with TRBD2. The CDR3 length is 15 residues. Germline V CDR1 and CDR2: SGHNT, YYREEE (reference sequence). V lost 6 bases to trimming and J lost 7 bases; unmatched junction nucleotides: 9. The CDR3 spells CASNLAGGPNNEQFF. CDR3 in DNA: TGTGCCAGCAACTTAGCGGGAGGGCCGAATAATGAGCAGTTCTTC.